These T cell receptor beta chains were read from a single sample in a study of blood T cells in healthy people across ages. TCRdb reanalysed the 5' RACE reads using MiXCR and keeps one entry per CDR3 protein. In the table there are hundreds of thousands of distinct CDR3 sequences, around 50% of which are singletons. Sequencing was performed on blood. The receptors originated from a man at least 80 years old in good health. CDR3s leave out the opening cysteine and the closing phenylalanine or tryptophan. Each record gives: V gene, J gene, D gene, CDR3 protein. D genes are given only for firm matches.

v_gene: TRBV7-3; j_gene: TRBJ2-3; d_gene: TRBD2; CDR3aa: ASSPQTSGLSTDTQY
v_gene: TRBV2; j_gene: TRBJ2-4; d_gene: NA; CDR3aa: ASSEGGARPNIQY
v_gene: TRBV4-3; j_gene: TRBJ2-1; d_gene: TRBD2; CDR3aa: ASSQEETAGEQF
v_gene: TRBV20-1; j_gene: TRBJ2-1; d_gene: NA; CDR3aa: SARGLGGPYNEQF
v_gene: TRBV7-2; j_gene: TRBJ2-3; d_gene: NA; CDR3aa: ASSLRQDHTDTQY
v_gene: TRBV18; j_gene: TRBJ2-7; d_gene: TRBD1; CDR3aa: ASSPSNTGVIYNEQY
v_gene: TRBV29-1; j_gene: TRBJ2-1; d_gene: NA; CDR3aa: SVEGGSSYNEQF
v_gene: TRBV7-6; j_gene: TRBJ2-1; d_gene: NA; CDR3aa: ASSLDFGNEQF
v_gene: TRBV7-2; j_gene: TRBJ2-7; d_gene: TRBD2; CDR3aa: ASSLTSGGTTYEQY
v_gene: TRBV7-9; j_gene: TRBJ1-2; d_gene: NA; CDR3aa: ASSLQQGNYGYT
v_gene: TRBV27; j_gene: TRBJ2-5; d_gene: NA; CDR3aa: ASRHQGFRETQY
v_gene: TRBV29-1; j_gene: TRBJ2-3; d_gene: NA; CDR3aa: SVEPSSTDTQY
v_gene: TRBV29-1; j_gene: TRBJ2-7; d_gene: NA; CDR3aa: SVGQFSYEQY
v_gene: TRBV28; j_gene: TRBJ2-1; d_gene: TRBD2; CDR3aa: ASRLSGTSYNEQF
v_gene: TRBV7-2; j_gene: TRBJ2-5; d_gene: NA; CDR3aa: ASSTAGSASETQY
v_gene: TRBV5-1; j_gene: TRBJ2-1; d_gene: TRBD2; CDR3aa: ASSIGLAGEGEQF
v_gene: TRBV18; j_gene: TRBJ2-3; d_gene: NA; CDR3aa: ASREDIATDTQY
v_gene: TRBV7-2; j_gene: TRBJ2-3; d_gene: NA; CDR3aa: ASSRNVDPDTQY
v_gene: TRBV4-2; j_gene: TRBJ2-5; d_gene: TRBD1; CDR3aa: ASSQSSGQYQETQY
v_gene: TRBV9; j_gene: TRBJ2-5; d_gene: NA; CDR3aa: ASSAGGQETRY
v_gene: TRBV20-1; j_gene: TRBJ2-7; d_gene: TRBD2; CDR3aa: SASGWGLAGLNNEQY
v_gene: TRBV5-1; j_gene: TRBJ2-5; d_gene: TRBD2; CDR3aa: ASSLAASGHQETQY
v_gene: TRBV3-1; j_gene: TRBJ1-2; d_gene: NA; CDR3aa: ASSHLDSSNLWGYT
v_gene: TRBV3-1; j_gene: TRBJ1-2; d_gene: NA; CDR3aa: ASSQGRHYGYT
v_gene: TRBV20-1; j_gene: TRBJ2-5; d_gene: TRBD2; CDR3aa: SARDGSGRTSPADEQY
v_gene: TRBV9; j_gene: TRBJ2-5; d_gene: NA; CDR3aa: ASSGGAGRRDGETQY
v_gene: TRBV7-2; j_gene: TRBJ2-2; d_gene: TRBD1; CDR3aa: ASSQRDRRTELF
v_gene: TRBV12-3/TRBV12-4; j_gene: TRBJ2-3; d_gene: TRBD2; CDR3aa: ASSRGAGGPNTQY
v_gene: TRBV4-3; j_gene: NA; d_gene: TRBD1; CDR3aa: ASSQDPGQGYEQY
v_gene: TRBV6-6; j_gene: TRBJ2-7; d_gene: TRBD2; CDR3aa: ASSYSIQRGKNEQY
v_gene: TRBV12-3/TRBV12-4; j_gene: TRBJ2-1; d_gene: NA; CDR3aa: ASSLGTVNEQF
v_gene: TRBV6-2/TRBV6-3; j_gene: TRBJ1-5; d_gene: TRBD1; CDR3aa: ASTQTGVRQPQH
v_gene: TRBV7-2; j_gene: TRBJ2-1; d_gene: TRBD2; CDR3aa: ASSSKGLAGVLTYNEQF
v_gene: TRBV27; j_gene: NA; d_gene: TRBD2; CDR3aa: ASSFGGGSYNEQY
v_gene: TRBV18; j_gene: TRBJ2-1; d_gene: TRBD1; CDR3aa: ASSPGTDGQF
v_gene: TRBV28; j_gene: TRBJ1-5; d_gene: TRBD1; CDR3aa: ASSSLGQGNNQPQH
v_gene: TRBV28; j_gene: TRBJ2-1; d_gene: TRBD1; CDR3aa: ASRQTGLNNEQF
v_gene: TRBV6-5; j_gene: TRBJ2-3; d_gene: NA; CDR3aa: ASRPQPEPDTQY
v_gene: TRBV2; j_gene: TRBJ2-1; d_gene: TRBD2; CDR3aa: ASSVGLAGDDEQF
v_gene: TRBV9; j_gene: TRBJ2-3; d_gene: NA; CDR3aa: ASSVRITDTQY
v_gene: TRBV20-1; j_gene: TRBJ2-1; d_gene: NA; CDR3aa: SATTLSSYNEQF